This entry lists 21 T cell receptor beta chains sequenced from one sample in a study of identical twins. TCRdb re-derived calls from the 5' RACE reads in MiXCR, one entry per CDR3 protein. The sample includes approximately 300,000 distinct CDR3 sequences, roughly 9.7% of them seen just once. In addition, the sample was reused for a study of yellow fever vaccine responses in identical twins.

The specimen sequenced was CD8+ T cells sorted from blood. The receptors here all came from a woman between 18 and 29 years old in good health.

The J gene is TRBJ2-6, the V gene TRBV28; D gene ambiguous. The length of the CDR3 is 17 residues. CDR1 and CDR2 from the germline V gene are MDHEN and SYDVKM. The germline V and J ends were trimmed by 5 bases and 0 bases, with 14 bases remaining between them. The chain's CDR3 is CASSVPLESSGANVLTF. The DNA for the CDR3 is TGTGCCAGCAGTGTTCCATTAGAGAGCTCTGGGGCCAACGTCCTGACTTTC.

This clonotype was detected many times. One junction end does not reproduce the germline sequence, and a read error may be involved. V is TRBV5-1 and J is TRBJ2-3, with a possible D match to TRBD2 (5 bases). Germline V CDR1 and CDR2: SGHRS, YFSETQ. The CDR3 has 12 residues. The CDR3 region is CASRLEADTQYF. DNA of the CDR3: TGCGCCAGCAGATTGGAGGCAGATACGCAGTATTTT.

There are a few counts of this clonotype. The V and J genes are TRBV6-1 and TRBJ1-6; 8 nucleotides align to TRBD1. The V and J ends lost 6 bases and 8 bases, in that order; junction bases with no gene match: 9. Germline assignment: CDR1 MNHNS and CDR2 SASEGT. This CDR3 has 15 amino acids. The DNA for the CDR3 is TGTGCCAGCAGAAAGGACAGGGTGTTCGATTCACCCCTCCACTTT. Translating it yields CASRKDRVFDSPLHF.

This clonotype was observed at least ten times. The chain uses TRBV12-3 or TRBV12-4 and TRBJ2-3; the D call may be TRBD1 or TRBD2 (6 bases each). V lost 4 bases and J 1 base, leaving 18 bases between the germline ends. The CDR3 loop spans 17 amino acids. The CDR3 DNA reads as TGTGCCAGCAGTTGGGGGGACACACAGAAGGGCACAGATACGCAGTATTTT. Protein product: CASSWGDTQKGTDTQYF.

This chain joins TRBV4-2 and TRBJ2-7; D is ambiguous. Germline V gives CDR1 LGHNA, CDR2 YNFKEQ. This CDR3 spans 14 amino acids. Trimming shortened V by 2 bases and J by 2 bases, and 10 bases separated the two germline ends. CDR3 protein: CASSQKVVPYEQYF. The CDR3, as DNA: TGTGCCAGCAGCCAAAAGGTCGTACCCTACGAGCAGTACTTC.

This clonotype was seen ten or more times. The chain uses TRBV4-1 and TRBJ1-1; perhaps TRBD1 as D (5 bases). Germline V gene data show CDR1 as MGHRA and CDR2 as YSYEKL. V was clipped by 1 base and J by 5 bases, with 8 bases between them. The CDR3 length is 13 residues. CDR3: CASSQAGRTEAFF. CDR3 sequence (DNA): TGCGCCAGCAGCCAAGCAGGGAGGACTGAAGCTTTCTTT.

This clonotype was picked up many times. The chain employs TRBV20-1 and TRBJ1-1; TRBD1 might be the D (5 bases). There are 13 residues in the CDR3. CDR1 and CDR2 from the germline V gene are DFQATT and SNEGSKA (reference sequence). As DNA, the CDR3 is TGCAGGATTCAGGGACGGGAGAACACTGAAGCTTTCTTT. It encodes CRIQGRENTEAFF.

The CDR3 region has the DNA TGTGCCAGCAGGGGGACAGGAGGTGGTGAGCAGTTCTTC. It specifies CASRGTGGGEQFF. V usage is TRBV7-2 and J usage is TRBJ2-1; 8 bases are a match to TRBD1. This CDR3 region has 13 residues. The V segment lost 6 bases and the J segment 9 bases; nucleotides outside the gene matches: 7. From germline, CDR1 is SGHTA and CDR2 FQGNSA.

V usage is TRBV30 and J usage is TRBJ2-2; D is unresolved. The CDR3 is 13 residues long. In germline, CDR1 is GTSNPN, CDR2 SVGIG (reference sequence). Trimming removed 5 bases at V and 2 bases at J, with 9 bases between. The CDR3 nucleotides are TGTGCCTGGCACGCAAGAAACACCGGGGAGCTGTTTTTT. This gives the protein CAWHARNTGELFF. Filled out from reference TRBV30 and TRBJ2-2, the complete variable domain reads SQTIHQWPATLVQPVGSPLSLECTVEGTSNPNLYWYRQAAGRGLQLLFYSVGIGQISSEVPQNLSASRPQDRQFILSSKKLLLSDSGFYLCAWHARNTGELFFGEGSRLTVL.

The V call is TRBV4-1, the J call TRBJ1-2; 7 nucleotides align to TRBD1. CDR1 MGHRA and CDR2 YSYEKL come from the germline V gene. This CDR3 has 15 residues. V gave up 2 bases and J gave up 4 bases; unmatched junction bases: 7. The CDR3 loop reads CASSQTGQSIYGYTF. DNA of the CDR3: TGCGCCAGCAGCCAAACGGGACAGTCGATCTATGGCTACACCTTC.

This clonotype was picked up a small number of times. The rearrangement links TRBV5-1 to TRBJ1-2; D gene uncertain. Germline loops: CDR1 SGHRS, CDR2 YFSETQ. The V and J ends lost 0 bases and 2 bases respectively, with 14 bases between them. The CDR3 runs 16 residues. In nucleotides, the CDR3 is TGCGCCAGCAGCTTGGATGTTACCCAAGAAAACTATGGCTACACCTTC. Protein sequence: CASSLDVTQENYGYTF.

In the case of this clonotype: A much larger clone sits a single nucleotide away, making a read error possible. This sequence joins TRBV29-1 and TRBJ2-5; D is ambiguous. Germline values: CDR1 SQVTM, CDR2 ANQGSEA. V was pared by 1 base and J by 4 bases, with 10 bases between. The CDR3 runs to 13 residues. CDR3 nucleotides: TGCAGCGTTGAAGGATGGTATGGAGAGACCCAGTACTTC. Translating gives CSVEGWYGETQYF.

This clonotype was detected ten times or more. As DNA, the CDR3 is TGTGCCAGCACCAGCACAGATACGCAGTATTTT. Its protein is CASTSTDTQYF. The chain links TRBV7-9 to TRBJ2-3; D not resolved. Trimming pared 7 bases from V and 0 bases from J, leaving 2 bases between. The CDR3 loop spans 11 amino acids. Germline V gene lookup returns CDR1 SEHNR and CDR2 FQNEAQ (reference sequence).

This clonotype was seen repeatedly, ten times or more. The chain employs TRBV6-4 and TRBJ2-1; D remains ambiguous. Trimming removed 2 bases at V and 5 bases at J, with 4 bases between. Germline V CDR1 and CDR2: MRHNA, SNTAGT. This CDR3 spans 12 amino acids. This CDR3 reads CASSDKDNEQFF. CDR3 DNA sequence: TGTGCCAGCAGTGACAAGGACAATGAGCAGTTCTTC.

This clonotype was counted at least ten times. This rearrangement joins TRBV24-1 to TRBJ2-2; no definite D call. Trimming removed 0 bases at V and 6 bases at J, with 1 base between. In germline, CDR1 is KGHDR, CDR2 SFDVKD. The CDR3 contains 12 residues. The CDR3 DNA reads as TGTGCCACCAGTGATTTGCCCGGGGAGCTGTTTTTT. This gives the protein CATSDLPGELFF.

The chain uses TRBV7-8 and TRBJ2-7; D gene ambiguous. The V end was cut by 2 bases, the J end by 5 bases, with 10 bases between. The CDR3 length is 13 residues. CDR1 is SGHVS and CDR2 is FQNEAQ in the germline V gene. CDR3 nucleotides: TGTGCCAGCAGCTTATGGATTTTCGACGAGCAGTACTTC. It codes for CASSLWIFDEQYF.

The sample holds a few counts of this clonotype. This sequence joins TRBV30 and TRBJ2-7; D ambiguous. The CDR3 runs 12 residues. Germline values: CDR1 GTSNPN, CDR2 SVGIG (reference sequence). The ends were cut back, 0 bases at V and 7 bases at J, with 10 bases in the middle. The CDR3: CAWSVVDVEQYF. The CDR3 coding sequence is TGTGCCTGGAGTGTAGTAGATGTGGAGCAGTACTTC.

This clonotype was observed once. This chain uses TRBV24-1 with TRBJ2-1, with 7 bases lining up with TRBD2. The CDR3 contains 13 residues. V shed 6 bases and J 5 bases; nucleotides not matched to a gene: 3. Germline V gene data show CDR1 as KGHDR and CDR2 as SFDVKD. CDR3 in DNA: TGTGCCACCAGTCTCGCGGGAGACAATGAGCAGTTCTTC. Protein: CATSLAGDNEQFF.

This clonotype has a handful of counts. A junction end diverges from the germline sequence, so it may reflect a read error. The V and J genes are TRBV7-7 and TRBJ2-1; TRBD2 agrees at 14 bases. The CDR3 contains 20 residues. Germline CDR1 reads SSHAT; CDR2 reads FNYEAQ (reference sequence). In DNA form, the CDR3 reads TGTGCTAGCAGTCCCGAGCTCGGACTAGCGGGGGGTTCGCTGTCCAATGAGCAGTTCTTC. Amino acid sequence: CASSPELGLAGGSLSNEQFF.

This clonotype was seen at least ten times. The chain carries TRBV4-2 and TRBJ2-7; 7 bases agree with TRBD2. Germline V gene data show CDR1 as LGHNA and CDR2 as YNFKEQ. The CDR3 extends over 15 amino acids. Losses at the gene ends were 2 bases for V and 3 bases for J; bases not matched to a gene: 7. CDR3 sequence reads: CASSQWRERVYEQYF. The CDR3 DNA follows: TGTGCCAGCAGCCAATGGCGGGAGAGAGTCTACGAGCAGTACTTC.

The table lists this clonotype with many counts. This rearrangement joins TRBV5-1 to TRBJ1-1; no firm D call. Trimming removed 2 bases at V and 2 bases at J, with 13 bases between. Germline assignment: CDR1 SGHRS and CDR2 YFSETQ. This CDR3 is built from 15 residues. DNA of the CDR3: TGCGCCAGCAGCTTATGGGAGGAGGGCAACACTGAAGCTTTCTTT. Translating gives CASSLWEEGNTEAFF. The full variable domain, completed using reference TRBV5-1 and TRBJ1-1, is KAGVTQTPRYLIKTRGQQVTLSCSPISGHRSVSWYQQTPGQGLQFLFEYFSETQRNKGNFPGRFSGRQFSNSRSEMNVSTLELGDSALYLCASSLWEEGNTEAFFGQGTRLTVV.